This T cell receptor (beta chain) was sequenced in a study of metastatic and nonmetastatic thyroid tumors. Study-level information: A comparison of repertoires was made across blood and tumor or nodule tissue from malignant and benign thyroid patients. Overall study results and limits: It was reportedly found that TCR beta diversity was significantly higher in malignant thyroid tumors than in benign nodules, a difference seen in both blood and tumor samples.

There are many counts of this clone. Its target is not known. Germline V gene data show CDR1 as SGHRS and CDR2 as YFSETQ. The CDR3 loop spans 15 amino acids. V was shortened by 3 bases and J by 0 bases, with 12 bases between the two germline ends. Nobody among the patients had been given any treatment before thyroid surgery. TCRdb redid the clone calls on the PCR reads using MiXCR. Counted here are about 93,000 clones, roughly 13% occurring once; the ten biggest clones make up roughly 12%. The rearrangement links TRBV5-1 to TRBJ1-1; TRBD1 might be the D (6 bases). The receptor comes from a female donor with papillary thyroid cancer or a benign thyroid nodule (not recorded which). Some clones in this sample may be carry-over from other donors' samples. The sequenced sample was blood. CDR3 in amino acids: CASSSETGLNTEAFF. The CDR3 coding sequence is TGCGCCAGCAGCTCTGAAACAGGGTTGAACACTGAAGCTTTCTTT.